This T cell receptor (beta chain) comes out of a study of memory CD4+ T cells and cytomegalovirus serostatus. Study in general: Of the healthy Belgian adults, eight or nine were CMV seropositive and about two dozen seronegative.

Profiling relied on immunoSEQ multiplex PCR, and the TCRdb table lists in-frame clones only, not all of them. The sample has about 82,000 clones, 75% to 90% seen once; the top ten hold about 0.72%. The CDR3 loop spans 14 amino acids. Trimming removed 3 bases at V and 2 bases at J, with 10 bases between. Germline CDR1 and CDR2: LNHDA and SQIVND (reference sequence). About this clone itself: Antigen specificity is unknown.

Regarding the study as a whole: Suggested: most of the CMV-linked TCR signature lies in CD4+ memory cells. CD4+ memory repertoires contained 67 of 164 reported CMV TCRbeta sequences.

The sort gate was single viable CD3+CD4+CD8-CD45RO+ cells for memory CD4+ T cells. The specimen sequenced was memory CD4+ T cells from blood. This clonotype was sampled from an adult in good health and CMV-seronegative. J is TRBJ2-5 and V is TRBV19, with a possible D match to TRBD1 (5 bases). The CDR3 nucleotides are TGTGCCAGTAGTATCGGCAGGGATCAAGAGACCCAGTACTTC. This encodes CASSIGRDQETQYF. Full variable domain (rest looked up from reference TRBV19 and TRBJ2-5): DGGITQSPKYLFRKEGQNVTLSCEQNLNHDAMYWYRQDPGQGLRLIYYSQIVNDFQKGDIAEGYSVSREKKESFPLTVTSAQKNPTAFYLCASSIGRDQETQYFGPGTRLLVL.